The present T cell receptor (beta chain) was sequenced within a study of T cell responses to AZD1222 COVID-19 vaccine. Findings of the study overall: Among those given AZD1222, only 5 to 7 were seropositive at baseline. There were mostly white British donors and more females than males, and clonal diversity was possibly underestimated.

Samples with a second dose at about 4 or about 12 weeks were pooled together. Assay used: immunoSEQ multiplex PCR; TCRdb lists only in-frame clones, some missing. The sample gives about 120,000 clones, approximately 86% of which show up once; about 3% is in the top ten. This clone was seen just once. What it recognizes is unknown. This sequence originates from an adult who received the AZD1222 COVID-19 vaccine. The sample here was peripheral blood, taken 28 days after the second AZD1222 dose.

Here the CDR3 reads CASSQAGGKLFF. CDR3 sequence (DNA): TGTGCCAGCAGCCAAGCCGGGGGAAAACTGTTTTTT. The gene calls are TRBV3-1 (or the pseudogene TRBV3-2) and TRBJ1-4; perhaps TRBD1 as D (5 bases). The length of the CDR3 is 12 residues. Trimming cost V 1 base and J 10 bases, with 7 bases left between them. Germline V gene sequence: CDR1 LGHDT, CDR2 YNNKEL (reference sequence).